The 23 T cell receptor beta chains below were found in one sample sequenced in a study of OX40 agonist ivuxolimab in advanced cancers. Some clones are missing from TCRdb's copy, which holds only in-frame ones; the method was immunoSEQ multiplex PCR. The table lists roughly 64,000 clones, about four fifths of them singletons. The sequenced sample was CD4+ or CD8+ T cells sorted from blood, obtained in a trial of the OX40 agonist ivuxolimab. Receptor source: an adult with an advanced solid tumor such as melanoma, head and neck, liver or kidney cancer.

This chain connects TRBV5-1 to TRBJ1-4; TRBD1 agrees at 7 bases. The CDR3 is made up of 14 amino acids. The ends lost 0 bases at V and 7 bases at J; junction bases unmatched: 3. Germline-derived CDR1 and CDR2 are SGHRS and YFSETQ. CDR3 coding DNA: TGCGCCAGCAGCTTGGGACAGGGTAGTGAAAAACTGTTTTTT. Its translation: CASSLGQGSEKLFF.

CDR3 DNA: TGCAGCGCGGGGAGTTCTGCTGCCGTTGACACTGAAGCTTTCTTT. Translating gives CSAGSSAAVDTEAFF. The chain recombines TRBV29-1 with TRBJ1-1; the D is unclear. Germline V gene data show CDR1 as SQVTM and CDR2 as ANQGSEA. CDR3 size: 15 residues. Between the trimmed V and J ends, which lost 7 bases and 3 bases, there was a span of 21 bases.

V is TRBV29-1 and J is TRBJ2-1; TRBD2 agrees at 7 bases. Germline lookup yields CDR1 SQVTM and CDR2 ANQGSEA. This CDR3 comprises 13 residues. V lost 4 bases, J lost 6 bases, and 6 bases stayed unmatched. The CDR3 loop reads CSVGEGVGNEQFF. In nucleotides, the CDR3 is TGCAGCGTTGGGGAGGGAGTGGGCAATGAGCAGTTCTTC.

V and J are TRBV5-6 and TRBJ2-5, with D tentatively TRBD1 (6 bases). The J call may not be correct, given that the DNA end is closer to TRBJ2-7. Germline-derived CDR1 and CDR2 are SGHDT and YYEEEE. CDR3 length: 13 amino acids. CDR3 in amino acids: CASSFGTHYEQYF. DNA for the CDR3: TGTGCCAGCAGCTTCGGGACACACTACGAGCAGTACTTC.

The chain uses TRBV5-1 and TRBJ1-2, with D perhaps matching TRBD1 (6 bases). Trimming pared 4 bases from V and 6 bases from J, leaving 19 bases between. The length of the CDR3 is 15 residues. Germline-derived CDR1 and CDR2 are SGHRS and YFSETQ. The CDR3 DNA reads as TGCGCCAGCAGCCAGGACAGCGCGGGGTCCGATGGCTACACCTTC. Residues: CASSQDSAGSDGYTF.

This clone was seen more than once but under ten times. CDR3 sequence (DNA): TGTGCCAGCAGCCAAGATCGCTATGGCTACACCTTC. Protein: CASSQDRYGYTF. The V call is TRBV4-2, the J call TRBJ1-2; D ambiguous. CDR1 is LGHNA, CDR2 YNFKEQ, per germline. Deletions cut 0 bases from V and 4 bases from J, with 3 bases between. This CDR3 is 12 amino acids long.

This clone was recorded once. The chain joins TRBV10-3 to TRBJ2-2, with 10 bases lining up with TRBD1. The CDR3 is made up of 16 amino acids. V shed 6 bases and J 1 base; nucleotides not matched to a gene: 5. The germline V gene has CDR1 ENHRY and CDR2 SYGVKD. CDR3 in DNA: TGTGCCATCAGGTCCCGGGACAGGGGGAACACCGGGGAGCTGTTTTTT. Protein product: CAIRSRDRGNTGELFF.

This clone was detected only once. Here the CDR3 reads CASSRTAQLAGGSRDTQYF. In nucleotides, the CDR3 is TGCGCCAGCAGCCGGACAGCTCAACTAGCGGGGGGATCAAGAGATACGCAGTATTTT. This rearrangement joins TRBV4-3 to TRBJ2-3; the match to TRBD2 covers 12 bases. There are 19 residues in the CDR3. After removal of 4 bases from V and 5 bases from J, the junction contained 16 bases not matched to a gene. Germline V lookup: CDR1 LGHNA, CDR2 YSLEER.

This chain connects TRBV19 to TRBJ2-5; TRBD1 matches 12 bases. CDR3 length: 14 amino acids. Germline CDR1 and CDR2: LNHDA and SQIVND (reference sequence). Trimming cost V 1 base and J 6 bases; bases outside gene matches: 0. CDR3 residues: CASSIGDRGQTQYF. DNA of the CDR3: TGTGCCAGTAGTATAGGGGACAGGGGGCAGACCCAGTACTTC. The complete variable domain, with remaining parts taken from reference TRBV19 and TRBJ2-5, reads DGGITQSPKYLFRKEGQNVTLSCEQNLNHDAMYWYRQDPGQGLRLIYYSQIVNDFQKGDIAEGYSVSREKKESFPLTVTSAQKNPTAFYLCASSIGDRGQTQYFGPGTRLLVL.

The chain couples TRBV4-1 to TRBJ2-3; 9 bases map to TRBD1. Germline assignment: CDR1 MGHRA and CDR2 YSYEKL. There are 14 residues in the CDR3. V lost 3 bases and J lost 4; bases outside the gene matches: 2. The CDR3 coding sequence is TGCGCCAGCAGCCAGGGACAGGGACCAGATACGCAGTATTTT. Translation gives CASSQGQGPDTQYF.

The J gene is TRBJ1-1, the V gene TRBV5-1; D possibly corresponds to TRBD1 (6 bases). CDR1 and CDR2 (germline): SGHRS, YFSETQ. Trimming stripped 0 bases from V and 2 bases from J, with 11 bases between. The CDR3 runs 15 residues. This CDR3 reads CASSLARGGNTEAFF. The CDR3 DNA is TGCGCCAGCAGCTTGGCCAGGGGTGGTAACACTGAAGCTTTCTTT.

The V gene is TRBV19, the J gene TRBJ2-7; 8 nucleotides agree with TRBD1. The J segment lost 4 bases and the V segment lost 2 bases, leaving 4 bases of the junction unmatched. The CDR3 contains 14 residues. Looked up from germline, CDR1 is LNHDA and CDR2 is SQIVND (reference sequence). The DNA for the CDR3 is TGTGCCAGTAGTATACAGGGGGCGAAGTACGAGCAGTACTTC. Translated: CASSIQGAKYEQYF.

This chain connects TRBV12-5 to TRBJ2-3; 9 positions match TRBD1. This CDR3 is 16 amino acids long. With V trimmed by 6 bases and J by 2 bases, 9 bases remained unmatched. Germline V lookup: CDR1 LGHNT, CDR2 FRNRAP. The CDR3: CASGRDYRGHTDTQYF. In DNA, the CDR3 is TGTGCTAGTGGACGAGATTACAGGGGGCACACAGATACGCAGTATTTT.

This clone was recorded a few times. The rearrangement joins TRBV5-1 to TRBJ2-7; maybe TRBD2 (7 bases). This CDR3 spans 15 amino acids. Germline-derived CDR1 and CDR2 are SGHRS and YFSETQ. V was trimmed by 0 bases and J by 0 bases, leaving 10 bases between them. The CDR3 DNA follows: TGCGCCAGCAGCTTGGGTGCGGGGGCCTCCTACGAGCAGTACTTC. As protein: CASSLGAGASYEQYF.

The rearrangement joins TRBV7-2 to TRBJ1-2; a weak D match, TRBD1 (5 bases). CDR3 length: 15 amino acids. Per the germline V gene, CDR1 is SGHTA and CDR2 is FQGNSA. The V and J ends lost 2 bases and 12 bases respectively, with 22 bases between them. This chain's CDR3 is CASSLPPGPMGLDTF. The CDR3 DNA sequence: TGTGCCAGCAGCTTACCCCCGGGACCTATGGGGCTAGACACCTTC.

J is TRBJ1-2 and V is TRBV29-1, with D unresolved. The germline gives CDR1 SQVTM, CDR2 ANQGSEA. This CDR3 has 13 amino acids. Deletions cut 0 bases from V and 7 bases from J, with 12 bases between. The CDR3 region is CSVEDQRQGGYTF. The DNA for the CDR3 is TGCAGCGTTGAAGATCAAAGACAAGGTGGCTACACCTTC. Drawing the rest from reference TRBV29-1 and TRBJ1-2, the complete variable domain is SAVISQKPSRDICQRGTSLTIQCQVDSQVTMMFWYRQQPGQSLTLIATANQGSEATYESGFVIDKFPISRPNLTFSTLTVSNMSPEDSSIYLCSVEDQRQGGYTFGSGTRLTVV.

The genes are TRBV5-1 and TRBJ2-2; no firm D call. V lost 1 base, J lost 8 bases, and 6 bases lay in between. Germline V gene sequence: CDR1 SGHRS, CDR2 YFSETQ. The length of the CDR3 is 12 residues. CDR3 protein: CASSLRPGELFF. In nucleotides, the CDR3 is TGCGCCAGCAGCTTGCGGCCGGGGGAGCTGTTTTTT.

The rearrangement uses TRBV7-2 and TRBJ2-2; D is undetermined. The germline V gene has CDR1 SGHTA and CDR2 FQGNSA. The CDR3 loop spans 14 amino acids. V gave up 6 bases and J gave up 0 bases, with 8 bases separating them. CDR3 amino acids: CASRLATNTGELFF. The CDR3, as DNA: TGTGCCAGCAGGTTGGCTACGAACACCGGGGAGCTGTTTTTT.

The gene calls are TRBV7-2 and TRBJ2-6; D unresolved. Germline CDR1 SGHTA, CDR2 FQGNSA. V lost 3 bases to trimming and J lost 1 base, with 7 bases between them. The CDR3 contains 15 residues. The CDR3 loop reads CASSFRDSGANVLTF. The CDR3 nucleotides read TGTGCCAGCAGCTTTAGGGATTCTGGGGCCAACGTCCTGACTTTC.

This clone was counted once. V and J are TRBV6-5 and TRBJ1-1; a possible D gene is TRBD1 (5 bases). This CDR3 is built from 16 residues. In germline, CDR1 is MNHEY, CDR2 SVGAGI. Trimming took off 0 bases at V and 4 bases at J, with 15 bases between the two ends. This CDR3 reads CASSYSMEGLGTEAFF. CDR3 DNA: TGTGCCAGCAGTTACTCGATGGAGGGGTTGGGCACTGAAGCTTTCTTT.

This clone was counted at least ten times. The genes are TRBV7-3 and TRBJ1-2, with D possibly being TRBD1 (5 bases). Trimming removed 2 bases at V and 3 bases at J, with 13 bases between. Germline V lookup: CDR1 SGHTA, CDR2 FQGTGA. CDR3 length equals 15 residues. Here the CDR3 DNA reads TGTGCCAGCAGCTTACGCGGGTCGGGGGACTATGGCTACACCTTC. This translates into CASSLRGSGDYGYTF.

The chain joins TRBV2 to TRBJ1-4, with a possible D match to TRBD1 (5 bases). V lost 7 bases and J lost 0, with 12 bases in between. CDR1 and CDR2 (germline): SNHLY, FYNNEI. This CDR3 is built from 15 residues. CDR3 in DNA: TGTGCCAGCACCCGGGACGTCGCAACTAATGAAAAACTGTTTTTT. As protein: CASTRDVATNEKLFF.

The chain combines TRBV5-6 with TRBJ2-7; the match to TRBD2 covers 10 bases. Germline CDR1 and CDR2: SGHDT and YYEEEE. The CDR3 sequence is 15 residues long. Trimming cost V 4 bases and J 4 bases; bases outside gene matches: 8. CDR3 coding DNA: TGTGCCAGCAGCCTCAGCGGGAGGGCCAAATACGAGCAGTACTTC. It specifies CASSLSGRAKYEQYF.